This paragraph reports one T cell receptor (beta chain). Trimming left V 3 bases short and J 3 bases short, with 15 bases between. Germline CDR1 reads SGDLS; CDR2 reads YYNGEE. The CDR3 is made up of 15 amino acids. TCRdb's table, derived via immunoSEQ multiplex PCR, lists solely in-frame clones and lacks some. The data hold a few hundred thousand clones, with approximately 89% observed a single time. This sample is part of a study of blood T cell repertoires in COVID-19. Cohort 3 donors counted as recovered after two negative PCRs, clearance, or resolved symptoms. The V and J genes are TRBV9 and TRBJ1-1; possible D gene TRBD1, 5 bases. The receptor was isolated from a woman aged 40-49 years who had recovered from COVID-19. Sequenced material: PBMCs or T cells enriched from blood (not recorded which). CDR3 residues: CASSASGGEDTEAFF. The DNA for the CDR3 is TGTGCCAGCAGCGCGAGCGGGGGGGAGGACACTGAAGCTTTCTTT.